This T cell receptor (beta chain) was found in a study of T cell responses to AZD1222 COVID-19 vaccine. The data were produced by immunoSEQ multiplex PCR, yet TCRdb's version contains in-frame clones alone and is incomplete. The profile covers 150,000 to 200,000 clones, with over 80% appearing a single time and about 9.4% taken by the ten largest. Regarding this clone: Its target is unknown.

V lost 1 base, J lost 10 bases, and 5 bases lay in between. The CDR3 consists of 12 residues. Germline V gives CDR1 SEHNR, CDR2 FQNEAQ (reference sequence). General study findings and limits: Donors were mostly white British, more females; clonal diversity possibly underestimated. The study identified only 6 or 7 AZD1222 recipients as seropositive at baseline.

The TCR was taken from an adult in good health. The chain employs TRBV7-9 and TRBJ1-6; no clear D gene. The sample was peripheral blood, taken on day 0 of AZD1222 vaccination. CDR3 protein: CASSLERSPLHF. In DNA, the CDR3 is TGTGCCAGCAGCTTAGAGCGGTCACCCCTCCACTTT.